Listed here is a single TCR beta chain. Antigen: not known. Amplification targeted TCR beta CDR3 regions from RNA transcripts. The HTBI primer set drove a first-round RT-PCR of the TCR CDR3. TCRdb reanalysed the multiplex PCR reads using MiXCR and keeps one entry per CDR3 protein. The sample contains 700,000 or so distinct CDR3 sequences, roughly 17% of which appear only once. This sample was taken from a study of T cells in Graves' hyperthyroidism and ophthalmopathy. About the research overall: The authors collected peripheral blood at initial diagnosis, before any treatment. Study conclusions and caveats: The model's output predicted ophthalmopathy at a median of roughly 6 months prior to onset.

The germline gives CDR1 MNHEY, CDR2 SVGAGI. The CDR3 runs 15 residues. The V and J ends lost 2 bases and 8 bases respectively, with 13 bases between them. Input material: blood. This receptor was taken from a man younger than 30 with Graves' hyperthyroidism. This rearrangement joins TRBV6-5 to TRBJ1-6; D perhaps matches TRBD1 (5 bases). CDR3 residues: CASSYIPGRDSPLHF. The CDR3 DNA sequence: TGTGCCAGCAGTTACATCCCAGGGCGGGATTCACCCCTCCACTTT.